The present TCR beta chain was sequenced within a study of T cell responses to AZD1222 COVID-19 vaccine. The study, taken as a whole, reports: In a largely white British group with more females than males, clonal diversity was possibly underestimated. The reported proportion of spike-specific TCRs targeting unmutated variant regions was nearly half. Baseline seropositivity occurred in only a handful of AZD1222 recipients.

The CDR3 is made up of 14 amino acids. Per the germline V gene, CDR1 is DFQATT and CDR2 is SNEGSKA (reference sequence). V was shortened by 3 bases and J by 4 bases, with 15 bases between the two germline ends. As to this clone: Its antigen is unknown.

Clones were sequenced by immunoSEQ multiplex PCR, and TCRdb holds only the in-frame ones, with some missing. There are roughly 150,000 clones in the sample; 80% to 90% occur only once, and about 7% lies in the top ten. The specimen comprised peripheral blood, sampled after recovery from COVID-19. The receptor comes from an adult who had recovered from COVID-19. The chain is built from TRBV20-1 and TRBJ1-1; tentative D call: TRBD1 (6 bases). CDR3 residues: CSASETGVVTEAFF. CDR3 coding DNA: TGCAGTGCTAGTGAGACAGGAGTTGTCACTGAAGCTTTCTTT.